These 32 T cell receptor beta chains came from one sample sequenced in a study of blood T cell repertoires in COVID-19. TCRdb's table, derived via immunoSEQ multiplex PCR, lists solely in-frame clones and lacks some. This table has about 88,000 clones, approximately 90% appearing once. The sequencing input was peripheral blood. These receptors were taken from a human donor with active COVID-19. The donor label of this sample is uncertain.

Concerning this clone itself: This same CDR3 is encoded by further DNA sequences in the sample. Here the CDR3 DNA reads TGTGCCAGCAGTTACGGTCAGGGGTCACCCCTCCACTTT. Protein sequence: CASSYGQGSPLHF. The genes are TRBV6-2 or TRBV6-3 and TRBJ1-6; maybe TRBD1 (6 bases). The CDR3 covers 13 residues. The V end was cut by 2 bases, the J end by 10 bases, with 9 bases between. In germline, CDR1 is MNHEY, CDR2 SVGEGT.

The chain is built from TRBV7-8 and TRBJ1-2; D not resolved. Germline V gives CDR1 SGHVS, CDR2 FQNEAQ. CDR3 length: 14 residues. Trimming removed 5 bases at V and 2 bases at J, with 12 bases between. CDR3 DNA: TGTGCCAGCAGCCTTACAACAGAGAACTATGGCTACACCTTC. This translates into CASSLTTENYGYTF.

The CDR3 DNA is TGTGCCAGCAGTGACTGGGACAGGGGGCCGAGGAATGAGCAGTTCTTC. Its translation is CASSDWDRGPRNEQFF. This chain joins TRBV6-4 and TRBJ2-1, with 12 bases identical to TRBD1. Germline values: CDR1 MRHNA, CDR2 SNTAGT. The ends lost 1 base at V and 7 bases at J; junction bases unmatched: 5. The CDR3 consists of 16 residues.

The chain links TRBV7-9 to TRBJ1-1, with a weak D call TRBD1 (6 bases). Germline V CDR1 and CDR2: SEHNR, FQNEAQ (reference sequence). This CDR3 region has 17 residues. The V gene lost 1 base and the J gene lost 4 bases, with 19 bases spanning the gap. CDR3 region: CASSLVVSLGAGTEAFF. DNA of the CDR3: TGTGCCAGCAGCTTAGTGGTTTCTTTGGGGGCGGGCACTGAAGCTTTCTTT.

The chain joins TRBV6-5 to TRBJ2-7, with a tentative D call TRBD2 (6 bases). The V gene lost 6 bases and the J gene lost 4 bases, with 16 bases spanning the gap. The CDR3 totals 14 residues. Germline CDR1 MNHEY, CDR2 SVGAGI. CDR3 loop: CASRKGRELYEQYF. CDR3 DNA sequence: TGTGCCAGCAGAAAGGGACGGGAGTTATACGAGCAGTACTTC.

The V and J genes are TRBV7-2 and TRBJ1-2; D gene unclear. The CDR3 loop spans 14 amino acids. Germline V gene data show CDR1 as SGHTA and CDR2 as FQGNSA. V dropped 8 bases and J dropped 1 base, with 14 bases sitting between them. CDR3 loop: CASLDPGNNYGYTF. CDR3 sequence (DNA): TGTGCCAGCCTGGACCCGGGGAATAACTATGGCTACACCTTC.

The sample holds a few counts of this clone. The V gene is TRBV4-1, the J gene TRBJ1-2; 8 bases agree with TRBD1. In germline, CDR1 is MGHRA, CDR2 YSYEKL. This CDR3 region has 14 residues. With V trimmed by 4 bases and J by 7 bases, 8 bases remained unmatched. The DNA of the CDR3 is TGCGCCAGCAGCCGAGCAGGGGGCGGGCGTGGCTACACCTTC. Translation gives CASSRAGGGRGYTF.

The chain has TRBV5-4 and TRBJ2-5; D not certain. The CDR3 contains 13 residues. V was pared by 1 base and J by 5 bases, with 9 bases between. The germline V gene encodes CDR1 SGHNT and CDR2 YYREEE (reference sequence). The CDR3 sequence: CASSLTLRETQYF. Written as DNA, the CDR3 is TGTGCCAGCAGCTTGACCTTACGGGAGACCCAGTACTTC.

The J gene is TRBJ2-7, the V gene TRBV7-2, with 7 bases aligning to TRBD2. There are 16 residues in the CDR3. The ends lost 1 base at V and 0 bases at J; junction bases unmatched: 6. Looked up from germline, CDR1 is SGHTA and CDR2 is FQGNSA. This CDR3 is CASSLVPGGSSYEQYF. The CDR3 DNA reads TGTGCCAGCAGCTTAGTGCCGGGGGGAAGCTCCTACGAGCAGTACTTC.

V usage is TRBV7-6 and J usage is TRBJ2-3; tentatively, D is TRBD2 (7 bases). The ends were cut back, 4 bases at V and 2 bases at J, with 13 bases in the middle. The CDR3 spans 15 residues. CDR1 is SGHVS, CDR2 FNYEAQ, per germline. The CDR3 here is CASSSRGGYTDTQYF. The CDR3 bases are TGTGCCAGCAGCTCGAGGGGGGGGTACACAGATACGCAGTATTTT. The complete variable domain, with remaining parts taken from reference TRBV7-6 and TRBJ2-3, reads GAGVSQSPRYKVTKRGQDVALRCDPISGHVSLYWYRQALGQGPEFLTYFNYEAQQDKSGLPNDRFSAERPEGSISTLTIQRTEQRDSAMYRCASSSRGGYTDTQYFGPGTRLTVL.

The J gene is TRBJ2-1, the V gene TRBV19; D might be TRBD2 (6 bases). Germline V CDR1 and CDR2: LNHDA, SQIVND (reference sequence). Trimming pared 3 bases from V and 6 bases from J, leaving 12 bases between. The CDR3 spans 14 residues. CDR3 DNA: TGTGCCAGTAGTATGGGGACTTTAGCCAATGAGCAGTTCTTC. It translates to CASSMGTLANEQFF.

This sequence joins TRBV4-1 and TRBJ1-4; tentatively, D is TRBD1 (6 bases). This CDR3 is built from 20 residues. V was pared by 0 bases and J by 6 bases, with 26 bases between. Per the germline V gene, CDR1 is MGHRA and CDR2 is YSYEKL. CDR3 in DNA: TGCGCCAGCAGCCAAGATGGGAGTAATACAGGGTGGGGAGCTCATGAAAAACTGTTTTTT. The encoded protein is CASSQDGSNTGWGAHEKLFF.

This clone occurred once. The rearrangement links TRBV11-2 to TRBJ2-3, with 10 positions matching TRBD2. The CDR3 sequence is 18 residues long. CDR1 and CDR2 from the germline V gene are SGHAT and FQNNGV. V was clipped by 5 bases and J by 2 bases; unmatched bases: 13. The chain's CDR3 is CASSPPSLAGEVTDTQYF. The DNA for the CDR3 is TGTGCCAGCAGCCCACCGAGCCTAGCGGGGGAGGTCACAGATACGCAGTATTTT.

The CDR3 spells CASSSAGGGGIEQYF. In DNA, the CDR3 is TGTGCCAGCAGTTCCGCAGGGGGCGGGGGTATAGAGCAGTACTTC. The chain links TRBV6-6 to TRBJ2-7; perhaps TRBD1 as D (8 bases). Germline CDR1 MNHNY, CDR2 SVGAGI (reference sequence). There are 15 residues in the CDR3. V gave up 4 bases and J gave up 7 bases, with 20 bases separating them.

This chain joins TRBV6-5 and TRBJ2-3; D unresolved. V shed 0 bases and J shed 2 bases, with 6 bases lying between them. Germline CDR1 and CDR2: MNHEY and SVGAGI. The length of the CDR3 is 14 residues. The CDR3 DNA sequence: TGTGCCAGCAGTTACTCGTGGGCCACAGATACGCAGTATTTT. Translation gives CASSYSWATDTQYF.

J is TRBJ2-7 and V is TRBV5-1, with TRBD1 matching over 7 bases. Unmatched junction bases numbered 9, after V lost 5 bases and J lost 1 base. From germline, CDR1 is SGHRS and CDR2 YFSETQ. This CDR3 has 15 residues. DNA of the CDR3: TGCGCCAGCAGTACCCGACAGGGTTCATCCTACGAGCAGTACTTC. It is translated as CASSTRQGSSYEQYF.

This rearrangement joins TRBV2 to TRBJ2-1; a weak D match, TRBD2 (5 bases). Germline values: CDR1 SNHLY, CDR2 FYNNEI. Trimming shortened V by 5 bases and J by 3 bases, and 14 bases separated the two germline ends. CDR3 length: 15 residues. This CDR3 reads CASSSRTGNYNEQFF. The DNA of the CDR3 is TGTGCCAGCAGTTCTCGGACTGGCAACTACAATGAGCAGTTCTTC.

The V call is TRBV6-5, the J call TRBJ2-7, with 11 bases fitting TRBD1. CDR1 and CDR2 from the germline V gene are MNHEY and SVGAGI. The CDR3 is made up of 14 amino acids. J gave up 5 bases and V 2 bases, and 2 bases lay outside the gene matches. Here the CDR3 DNA reads TGTGCCAGCAGTTACGGACAGGGGGCCAACGAGCAGTACTTC. Protein product: CASSYGQGANEQYF.

This clone was counted a single time. The V and J genes are TRBV28 and TRBJ2-7; weak D call: TRBD2 (7 bases). The V gene lost 2 bases and the J gene lost 0 bases, with 11 bases spanning the gap. From germline, CDR1 is MDHEN and CDR2 SYDVKM. The CDR3 spans 15 residues. CDR3 sequence (DNA): TGTGCCAGCAGTTTAATTAGGGGGGGCTCCTACGAGCAGTACTTC. Translation: CASSLIRGGSYEQYF.

CDR3 coding DNA: TGTGCCACCAGTGAGGCGCGGGGCGAGCAGTACTTC. Translation: CATSEARGEQYF. This rearrangement joins TRBV24-1 to TRBJ2-7; a possible D gene is TRBD2 (6 bases). The CDR3 is 12 amino acids. The germline V gene has CDR1 KGHDR and CDR2 SFDVKD. The V and J ends lost 4 bases and 6 bases respectively, with 9 bases between them.

V usage is TRBV10-3 and J usage is TRBJ1-2, with D possibly being TRBD1 (6 bases). Looked up from germline, CDR1 is ENHRY and CDR2 is SYGVKD. Trimming took off 3 bases at V and 4 bases at J, with 12 bases between the two ends. The length of the CDR3 is 14 residues. The DNA for the CDR3 is TGTGCCATCAGTGATTACAGGGACGGCTATGGCTACACCTTC. It encodes CAISDYRDGYGYTF.

The chain has TRBV6-4 and TRBJ2-3; TRBD2 agrees at 15 bases. The V gene's germline CDR1 is MRHNA and CDR2 SNTAGT. The CDR3 is 21 residues long. The V gene end was trimmed by 2 bases and the J gene end by 0 bases; junction bases not matched to a gene: 12. CDR3 bases: TGTGCCAGCAGTGACGGGAAGGGAGGACTAGCGGGGGGGCCTAGCACAGATACGCAGTATTTT. This translates into CASSDGKGGLAGGPSTDTQYF.

The chain recombines TRBV7-8 with TRBJ2-3; TRBD2 matches at 8 bases. The CDR3 covers 16 residues. Unmatched junction bases numbered 8, after V lost 2 bases and J lost 4 bases. The germline V gene encodes CDR1 SGHVS and CDR2 FQNEAQ. As DNA, the CDR3 is TGTGCCAGCAGCTTAAGACGGGGGGGCGGCGCAGATACGCAGTATTTT. It yields the protein CASSLRRGGGADTQYF.

The chain couples TRBV6-5 to TRBJ2-7; 7 nucleotides align to TRBD1. The CDR3 is 14 amino acids. Unmatched junction bases numbered 8, after V lost 6 bases and J lost 3 bases. Germline V gene lookup returns CDR1 MNHEY and CDR2 SVGAGI. CDR3 DNA: TGTGCCAGCAGGTCGGGACAGACATACTACGAGCAGTACTTC. Encoded protein: CASRSGQTYYEQYF.

The CDR3 coding sequence is TGCGCCAGCAGCTTGGATGGGGGGACCCAGCCCCAGCATTTT. As protein: CASSLDGGTQPQHF. The chain joins TRBV5-1 to TRBJ1-5; possibly TRBD1 for D (5 bases). V was clipped by 0 bases and J by 7 bases, with 11 bases between them. This CDR3 spans 14 amino acids. Germline CDR1 is SGHRS and CDR2 is YFSETQ.

The V call is TRBV7-2, the J call TRBJ2-3; 9 bases agree with TRBD2. Germline CDR1 reads SGHTA; CDR2 reads FQGNSA. The junction had 7 bases not matched to a gene; V was cut back by 5 bases and J by 1 base. CDR3 size: 16 residues. The CDR3 here is CASSIAGGPRTDTQYF. For the CDR3, the DNA is TGTGCCAGCAGCATTGCGGGGGGGCCCCGCACAGATACGCAGTATTTT.

The chain combines TRBV6-5 with TRBJ1-2, with a possible D match to TRBD1 (6 bases). V lost 6 bases, J lost 4 bases, and 15 bases lay in between. The CDR3 is made up of 14 amino acids. CDR1 MNHEY and CDR2 SVGAGI come from the germline V gene. The CDR3 here is CASSRQQGIYGYTF. The DNA for the CDR3 is TGTGCCAGCAGCCGACAACAGGGCATCTATGGCTACACCTTC.

The chain links TRBV10-3 to TRBJ1-1; 9 bases line up with TRBD1. CDR3 length equals 13 residues. The germline gives CDR1 ENHRY, CDR2 SYGVKD. Unmatched junction bases numbered 7, after V lost 3 bases and J lost 11 bases. CDR3 protein: CAISEGQGMGAFF. The CDR3 region has the DNA TGTGCCATCAGTGAAGGACAGGGGATGGGCGCTTTCTTT.

The chain carries TRBV5-6 and TRBJ1-6; D gene ambiguous. Trimming left V 3 bases short and J 14 bases short, with 15 bases between. From germline, CDR1 is SGHDT and CDR2 YYEEEE. The CDR3 sequence is 13 residues long. The CDR3 DNA follows: TGTGCCAGCAGCTCTATGGCGGCAGCGGCCCTCCACTTT. Translation: CASSSMAAAALHF.

V usage is TRBV2 and J usage is TRBJ1-2, with TRBD1 matching 8 bases. Germline assignment: CDR1 SNHLY and CDR2 FYNNEI. CDR3 length equals 15 residues. The ends lost 8 bases at V and 7 bases at J; junction bases unmatched: 15. The CDR3 here is CASSPGQGYRSGYTF. CDR3 coding DNA: TGTGCCAGCTCCCCCGGACAGGGTTATAGGAGTGGCTACACCTTC. Looking up the rest from reference TRBV2 and TRBJ1-2 gives the full variable domain: EPEVTQTPSHQVTQMGQEVILRCVPISNHLYFYWYRQILGQKVEFLVSFYNNEISEKSEIFDDQFSVERPDGSNFTLKIRSTKLEDSAMYFCASSPGQGYRSGYTFGSGTRLTVV.

V usage is TRBV3-1 (or the pseudogene TRBV3-2) and J usage is TRBJ2-7; D not certain. CDR3 length: 15 amino acids. V was trimmed by 0 bases and J by 0 bases, leaving 9 bases between them. The germline gives CDR1 LGHDT, CDR2 YNNKEL (reference sequence). The CDR3 DNA reads TGTGCCAGCAGCCAAGATATCACAGTCTCCTACGAGCAGTACTTC. It codes for CASSQDITVSYEQYF.

This rearrangement joins TRBV5-1 to TRBJ2-3; D perhaps matches TRBD2 (6 bases). CDR1 and CDR2 from the germline V gene are SGHRS and YFSETQ. The CDR3 is 13 residues long. Trimming took off 6 bases at V and 6 bases at J, with 14 bases between the two ends. The CDR3 DNA reads as TGCGCCAGCACTCCGGGACGGGGGGATACGCAGTATTTT. It codes for CASTPGRGDTQYF. Together with reference TRBV5-1 and TRBJ2-3, the CDR3 gives the full variable domain: KAGVTQTPRYLIKTRGQQVTLSCSPISGHRSVSWYQQTPGQGLQFLFEYFSETQRNKGNFPGRFSGRQFSNSRSEMNVSTLELGDSALYLCASTPGRGDTQYFGPGTRLTVL.